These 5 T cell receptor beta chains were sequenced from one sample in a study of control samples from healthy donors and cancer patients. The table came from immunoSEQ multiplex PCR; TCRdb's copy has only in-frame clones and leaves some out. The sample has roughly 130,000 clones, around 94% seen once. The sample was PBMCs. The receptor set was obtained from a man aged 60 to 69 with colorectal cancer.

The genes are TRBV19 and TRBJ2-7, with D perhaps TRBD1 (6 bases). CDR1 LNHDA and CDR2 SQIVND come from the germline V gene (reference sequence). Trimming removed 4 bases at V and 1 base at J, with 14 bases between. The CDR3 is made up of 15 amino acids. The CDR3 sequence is CASSRAGEESYEQYF. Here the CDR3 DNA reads TGTGCCAGTAGTAGGGCAGGGGAAGAGTCCTACGAGCAGTACTTC.

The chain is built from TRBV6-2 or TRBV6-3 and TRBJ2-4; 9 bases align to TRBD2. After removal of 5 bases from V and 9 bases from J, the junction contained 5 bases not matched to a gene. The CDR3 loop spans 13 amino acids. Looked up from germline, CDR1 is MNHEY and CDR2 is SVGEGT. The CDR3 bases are TGTGCCAGCAGTGGAGCGGGGGGTGGCATTCAGTACTTC. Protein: CASSGAGGGIQYF.

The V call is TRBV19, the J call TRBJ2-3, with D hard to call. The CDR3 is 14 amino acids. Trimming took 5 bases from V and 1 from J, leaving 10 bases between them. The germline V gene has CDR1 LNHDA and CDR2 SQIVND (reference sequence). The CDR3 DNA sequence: TGTGCCAGTAGTCCATTCCTCGGCACAGATACGCAGTATTTT. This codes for CASSPFLGTDTQYF.

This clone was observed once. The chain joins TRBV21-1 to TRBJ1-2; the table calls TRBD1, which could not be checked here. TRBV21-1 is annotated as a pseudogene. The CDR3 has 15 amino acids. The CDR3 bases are TGTGCCAGCAGCAGGCGGGACAGGGGCCACTATGGCTACACCTTC. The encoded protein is CASSRRDRGHYGYTF.

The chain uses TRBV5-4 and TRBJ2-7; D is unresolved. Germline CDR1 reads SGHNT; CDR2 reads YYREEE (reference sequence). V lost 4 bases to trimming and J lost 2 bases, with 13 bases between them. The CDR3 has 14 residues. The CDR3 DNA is TGTGCCAGCAGCCTGATGGAGAGGCCCTACGAGCAGTACTTC. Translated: CASSLMERPYEQYF.